Presented here are 30 T cell receptor beta chains from one specimen sequenced in a study of T cell responses to AZD1222 COVID-19 vaccine. This table comes from immunoSEQ multiplex PCR, and its TCRdb copy is limited to in-frame clones, with some not included. Of some 180,000 clones listed, approximately 92% were seen once; the top ten hold roughly 4%. The sequences come from peripheral blood, collected 28 days after the second dose of the MenACWY control vaccine. The receptors come from an adult who received the MenACWY meningococcal vaccine as a control.

V and J are TRBV6-5 and TRBJ2-5; D possibly corresponds to TRBD1 (6 bases). The V end lost 6 bases, the J end lost 5 bases, and 13 bases lay between the germline ends. The CDR3 loop spans 13 amino acids. Germline V gene sequence: CDR1 MNHEY, CDR2 SVGAGI. The CDR3 bases are TGTGCCAGCAGATCAGGGGCACGGGAGACCCAGTACTTC. As protein: CASRSGARETQYF.

The chain carries TRBV24-1 and TRBJ2-7, with a possible D match to TRBD2 (6 bases). The CDR3 spans 14 residues. The V end was cut by 4 bases, the J end by 5 bases, with 14 bases between. Germline V gene lookup returns CDR1 KGHDR and CDR2 SFDVKD. The CDR3 reads CATSDSGLRDEQYF. CDR3 nucleotides: TGTGCCACCAGTGACTCGGGACTCCGGGACGAGCAGTACTTC.

This clone showed up just once. The V gene is TRBV9, the J gene TRBJ2-7, with 9 bases identical to TRBD1. V lost 3 bases to trimming and J lost 2 bases; unmatched junction nucleotides: 3. Germline CDR1 and CDR2: SGDLS and YYNGEE. The CDR3 has 14 residues. CDR3 nucleotides: TGTGCCAGCAGCGCTGGACAGGGGACCTACGAGCAGTACTTC. Translation: CASSAGQGTYEQYF.

This clone was detected a few times. The chain uses TRBV2 and TRBJ2-2; TRBD1 matches 9 bases. The germline V gene has CDR1 SNHLY and CDR2 FYNNEI. The CDR3 contains 15 residues. J gave up 7 bases and V 6 bases, and 9 bases lay outside the gene matches. This CDR3 is CASSQGQGGNGELFF. Written as DNA, the CDR3 is TGTGCCAGCAGCCAGGGACAGGGTGGTAACGGGGAGCTGTTTTTT.

V usage is TRBV6-5 and J usage is TRBJ1-2; D gene ambiguous. Germline V gene lookup returns CDR1 MNHEY and CDR2 SVGAGI. CDR3 length equals 14 residues. V lost 6 bases and J lost 4, with 15 bases in between. The CDR3 loop is CASRSIGERYGYTF. The CDR3 nucleotides are TGTGCCAGCAGGAGTATCGGGGAGCGCTATGGCTACACCTTC.

This clone was found a few times. The chain joins TRBV6-2 or TRBV6-3 to TRBJ1-5, with TRBD1 identical over 7 bases. The CDR3 has 14 residues. Germline V lookup: CDR1 MNHEY, CDR2 SVGEGT. V was clipped by 6 bases and J by 10 bases; unmatched bases: 12. The CDR3 sequence is CASSRLGTAPPQHF. CDR3 DNA: TGTGCCAGCAGCCGGTTAGGGACAGCACCACCCCAGCATTTT.

The chain has TRBV5-4 and TRBJ1-4; no clear D gene. The CDR3 covers 16 residues. Trimming removed 0 bases from V and 1 base from J, with 10 bases in between. Per germline, CDR1 SGHNT and CDR2 YYREEE (reference sequence). The CDR3 loop reads CASSLGAGGTNEKLFF. CDR3 bases: TGTGCCAGCAGCTTGGGGGCGGGCGGAACTAATGAAAAACTGTTTTTT. The variable domain in full, completed from reference TRBV5-4 and TRBJ1-4, reads ETGVTQSPTHLIKTRGQQVTLRCSSQSGHNTVSWYQQALGQGPQFIFQYYREEENGRGNFPPRFSGLQFPNYSSELNVNALELDDSALYLCASSLGAGGTNEKLFFGSGTQLSVL.

The V call is TRBV27, the J call TRBJ1-1; the match to TRBD1 covers 8 bases. Trimming took 4 bases from V and 5 from J; bases not matched to a gene: 3. The CDR3 contains 13 residues. Germline CDR1 and CDR2: MNHEY and SMNVEV (reference sequence). CDR3: CASSWTGKTEAFF. The CDR3 DNA reads TGTGCCAGCAGTTGGACAGGGAAGACTGAAGCTTTCTTT.

J is TRBJ2-1 and V is TRBV30; the D call may be TRBD1 or TRBD2 (7 bases each). The CDR3 contains 13 residues. Germline CDR1 and CDR2: GTSNPN and SVGIG (reference sequence). Trimming left V 7 bases short and J 8 bases short, with 18 bases between. The CDR3 DNA follows: TGTGCCTCCCCCGGGGAGGGGGCGTATGAGCAGTTCTTC. Encoded protein: CASPGEGAYEQFF.

CDR3 sequence (DNA): TGCGCCAGCAGGTCCCAAGGCGCCTCGAACACCGGGGAGCTGTTTTTT. Translating it yields CASRSQGASNTGELFF. J is TRBJ2-2 and V is TRBV5-1; D gene uncertain. CDR1 is SGHRS and CDR2 is YFSETQ in the germline V gene. Trimming pared 5 bases from V and 0 bases from J, leaving 14 bases between. The CDR3 is made up of 16 amino acids. Complete variable domain (other parts from reference TRBV5-1 and TRBJ2-2): KAGVTQTPRYLIKTRGQQVTLSCSPISGHRSVSWYQQTPGQGLQFLFEYFSETQRNKGNFPGRFSGRQFSNSRSEMNVSTLELGDSALYLCASRSQGASNTGELFFGEGSRLTVL.

This chain connects TRBV19 to TRBJ2-5; 7 nucleotides match TRBD2. Germline V CDR1 and CDR2: LNHDA, SQIVND (reference sequence). Trimming removed 4 bases from V and 3 bases from J; junction bases left unmatched: 5. The CDR3 length is 14 residues. The CDR3 reads CASSSWAGEETQYF. In DNA, the CDR3 is TGTGCCAGTAGTAGCTGGGCGGGAGAAGAGACCCAGTACTTC.

The chain has TRBV9 and TRBJ2-6; the match to TRBD1 covers 7 bases. Trimming at V came to 1 base and at J to 4 bases, leaving 8 bases not matched to a gene. Germline lookup yields CDR1 SGDLS and CDR2 YYNGEE. The CDR3 contains 17 residues. The CDR3 sequence: CASSVSPTGTGANVLTF. The CDR3 DNA sequence: TGTGCCAGCAGCGTATCCCCGACAGGGACGGGGGCCAACGTCCTGACTTTC. Filled out from reference TRBV9 and TRBJ2-6, the complete variable domain reads DSGVTQTPKHLITATGQRVTLRCSPRSGDLSVYWYQQSLDQGLQFLIQYYNGEERAKGNILERFSAQQFPDLHSELNLSSLELGDSALYFCASSVSPTGTGANVLTFGAGSRLTVL.

The rearrangement joins TRBV19 to TRBJ1-4, with D tentatively TRBD1 (5 bases). With 3 bases removed from V and 3 bases from J, the gap between germline ends came to 11 bases. CDR1 and CDR2 (germline): LNHDA, SQIVND (reference sequence). This CDR3 comprises 15 residues. The CDR3 loop is CASSIRRAANEKLFF. The CDR3 DNA sequence: TGTGCCAGTAGTATTCGCAGGGCGGCTAATGAAAAACTGTTTTTT.

This rearrangement joins TRBV7-3 to TRBJ2-5; TRBD2 might be the D (6 bases). Germline lookup yields CDR1 SGHTA and CDR2 FQGTGA. The CDR3 is 14 residues long. V was shortened by 5 bases and J by 4 bases, with 14 bases between the two germline ends. The CDR3 is CASSPGLAGETQYF. The CDR3 nucleotides read TGTGCCAGCAGCCCGGGACTGGCGGGAGAGACCCAGTACTTC.

The J gene is TRBJ1-1, the V gene TRBV28; TRBD1 matches 7 bases. The trim removed 2 bases at V and 4 bases at J, leaving 7 bases unmatched. CDR1 is MDHEN, CDR2 SYDVKM, per germline. This CDR3 contains 15 residues. The CDR3: CASSLPTGVGTEAFF. CDR3 sequence (DNA): TGTGCCAGCAGTTTACCTACAGGGGTCGGCACTGAAGCTTTCTTT.

This rearrangement joins TRBV11-3 to TRBJ1-2; possible D gene TRBD1, 5 bases. Germline values: CDR1 SGHNT, CDR2 YENEEA. The germline V and J ends were trimmed by 1 base and 4 bases, with 16 bases remaining between them. There are 16 residues in the CDR3. This CDR3 reads CASSLAAGSASYGYTF. The DNA for the CDR3 is TGTGCCAGCAGCTTAGCGGCAGGGAGTGCCTCCTATGGCTACACCTTC. Based on the CDR3 plus reference TRBV11-3 and TRBJ1-2, the full variable domain is EAGVVQSPRYKIIEKKQPVAFWCNPISGHNTLYWYLQNLGQGPELLIRYENEEAVDDSQLPKDRFSAERLKGVDSTLKIQPAELGDSAVYLCASSLAAGSASYGYTFGSGTRLTVV.

This clone was recorded many times. This sequence joins TRBV7-2 and TRBJ2-7, with D maybe TRBD2 (6 bases). This CDR3 contains 15 residues. CDR1 and CDR2 (germline): SGHTA, FQGNSA. Trimming pared 5 bases from V and 2 bases from J, leaving 16 bases between. In DNA, the CDR3 is TGTGCCAGCAGCCTAGGCGGCGGGGTGGCCTACGAGCAGTACTTC. It yields the protein CASSLGGGVAYEQYF.

The chain links TRBV28 to TRBJ1-6, with a possible D match to TRBD1 (5 bases). The CDR3 is 15 amino acids. Germline V lookup: CDR1 MDHEN, CDR2 SYDVKM. Between the trimmed V and J ends, which lost 5 bases and 7 bases, there was a span of 15 bases. The CDR3 region has the DNA TGTGCCAGCAGTGTACTATTCGGGGGGAATTCACCCCTCCACTTT. It is translated as CASSVLFGGNSPLHF.

This clone was found a few times. This CDR3 reads CASSRGLAGVNEQYF. The CDR3 DNA follows: TGTGCCAGCAGCCGAGGACTAGCGGGAGTAAACGAGCAGTACTTC. This chain connects TRBV7-9 to TRBJ2-7; the match to TRBD2 covers 13 bases. This CDR3 has 15 residues. Germline CDR1 SEHNR, CDR2 FQNEAQ (reference sequence). With V trimmed by 5 bases and J by 5 bases, 6 bases remained unmatched.

The genes are TRBV28 and TRBJ2-6; no reliable D call. Looked up from germline, CDR1 is MDHEN and CDR2 is SYDVKM. The CDR3 loop spans 13 amino acids. Trimming removed 5 bases from V and 0 bases from J, with 2 bases in between. The CDR3 sequence: CASSSSGANVLTF. For the CDR3, the DNA is TGTGCCAGCAGTAGCTCTGGGGCCAACGTCCTGACTTTC.

This clone was found once. The chain recombines TRBV5-8 with TRBJ1-4, with 7 nucleotides matching TRBD1. V lost 0 bases, J lost 8 bases, and 13 bases stayed unmatched. This CDR3 contains 17 residues. Per the germline V gene, CDR1 is SGHTS and CDR2 is YDEGEE. CDR3 sequence (DNA): TGTGCCAGCAGCTTGGGAACATTCAGGGGGTTTGGAGAAAAACTGTTTTTT. It specifies CASSLGTFRGFGEKLFF. Supplemented by reference TRBV5-8 and TRBJ1-4, the full variable domain reads EAGVTQSPTHLIKTRGQQATLRCSPISGHTSVYWYQQALGLGLQFLLWYDEGEERNRGNFPPRFSGRQFPNYSSELNVNALELEDSALYLCASSLGTFRGFGEKLFFGSGTQLSVL.

The rearrangement joins TRBV29-1 to TRBJ2-7; possible D gene TRBD2, 7 bases. CDR1 is SQVTM and CDR2 is ANQGSEA in the germline V gene. This CDR3 is 13 amino acids long. Trimming stripped 6 bases from V and 9 bases from J, with 21 bases between. The CDR3 sequence: CSVSGGSFGWQYF. In nucleotides, the CDR3 is TGCAGCGTCTCGGGGGGCTCCTTCGGGTGGCAGTACTTC.

This sequence joins TRBV28 and TRBJ1-6; TRBD1 is a possible D gene (5 bases). CDR1 MDHEN and CDR2 SYDVKM come from the germline V gene. The CDR3 consists of 13 residues. V dropped 4 bases and J dropped 13 bases, with 14 bases sitting between them. CDR3 in DNA: TGTGCCAGCAGTTCCCCAGGGCTTCGGCCCCTCCACTTT. Translation: CASSSPGLRPLHF.

V and J are TRBV19 and TRBJ2-3; 8 bases agree with TRBD2. V lost 9 bases to trimming and J lost 0 bases; unmatched junction nucleotides: 11. The CDR3 extends over 16 amino acids. CDR1 and CDR2 (germline): LNHDA, SQIVND (reference sequence). CDR3 sequence: CASNPGASGSTDTQYF. The CDR3 coding sequence is TGTGCCAGCAACCCGGGGGCTAGCGGGAGCACAGATACGCAGTATTTT. The variable domain in full, with the rest retrieved from reference TRBV19 and TRBJ2-3, is DGGITQSPKYLFRKEGQNVTLSCEQNLNHDAMYWYRQDPGQGLRLIYYSQIVNDFQKGDIAEGYSVSREKKESFPLTVTSAQKNPTAFYLCASNPGASGSTDTQYFGPGTRLTVL.

The rearrangement links TRBV19 to TRBJ2-1; TRBD1 matches 9 bases. Germline V gives CDR1 LNHDA, CDR2 SQIVND (reference sequence). The CDR3 totals 16 residues. Losses at the gene ends were 6 bases for V and 2 bases for J; bases not matched to a gene: 8. The CDR3 sequence: CASRGDRDRAYNEQFF. In DNA form, the CDR3 reads TGTGCCAGTAGGGGCGACCGGGACAGGGCCTACAATGAGCAGTTCTTC.

The rearrangement joins TRBV6-8 to TRBJ1-5; no clear D gene. CDR1 is MNHGY and CDR2 is SAAAGT in the germline V gene. The V end was cut by 6 bases, the J end by 5 bases, with 5 bases between. The CDR3 runs 11 residues. The CDR3 loop is CASRLDQPQHF. CDR3 nucleotides: TGTGCCAGCAGACTCGATCAGCCCCAGCATTTT.

The CDR3 DNA sequence: TGTGCCAGTGTAACCGGGACTAGCGGGACCCACGAGCAGTACTTC. The encoded protein is CASVTGTSGTHEQYF. J is TRBJ2-7 and V is TRBV6-6; TRBD2 agrees at 13 bases. The CDR3 spans 15 residues. With 9 bases clipped from V and 5 bases from J, the junction kept 10 bases outside the gene matches. Per germline, CDR1 MNHNY and CDR2 SVGAGI (reference sequence).

J is TRBJ1-2 and V is TRBV18, with unresolved D. V lost 1 base to trimming and J lost 9 bases, with 9 bases between them. CDR3 length equals 12 residues. Germline V CDR1 and CDR2: KGHSH, LQKENI. DNA of the CDR3: TGTGCCAGCTCACCACAGGGTAATCGCTACACCTTC. Translating gives CASSPQGNRYTF.

The V and J genes are TRBV2 and TRBJ1-5; TRBD1 aligns across 7 bases. The CDR3 runs 15 residues. Losses at the gene ends were 6 bases for V and 6 bases for J; bases not matched to a gene: 11. Germline lookup yields CDR1 SNHLY and CDR2 FYNNEI. The CDR3 spells CASRPGTAGRQPQHF. CDR3 sequence (DNA): TGTGCCAGCAGGCCCGGGACAGCGGGTCGTCAGCCCCAGCATTTT.

This rearrangement joins TRBV4-3 to TRBJ2-7, with no clear D. Germline V gene sequence: CDR1 LGHNA, CDR2 YSLEER. The CDR3 length is 14 residues. The germline V and J ends were trimmed by 0 bases and 0 bases, with 6 bases remaining between them. CDR3 coding DNA: TGCGCCAGCAGCCAAGATCACAACTCCTACGAGCAGTACTTC. This gives the protein CASSQDHNSYEQYF.